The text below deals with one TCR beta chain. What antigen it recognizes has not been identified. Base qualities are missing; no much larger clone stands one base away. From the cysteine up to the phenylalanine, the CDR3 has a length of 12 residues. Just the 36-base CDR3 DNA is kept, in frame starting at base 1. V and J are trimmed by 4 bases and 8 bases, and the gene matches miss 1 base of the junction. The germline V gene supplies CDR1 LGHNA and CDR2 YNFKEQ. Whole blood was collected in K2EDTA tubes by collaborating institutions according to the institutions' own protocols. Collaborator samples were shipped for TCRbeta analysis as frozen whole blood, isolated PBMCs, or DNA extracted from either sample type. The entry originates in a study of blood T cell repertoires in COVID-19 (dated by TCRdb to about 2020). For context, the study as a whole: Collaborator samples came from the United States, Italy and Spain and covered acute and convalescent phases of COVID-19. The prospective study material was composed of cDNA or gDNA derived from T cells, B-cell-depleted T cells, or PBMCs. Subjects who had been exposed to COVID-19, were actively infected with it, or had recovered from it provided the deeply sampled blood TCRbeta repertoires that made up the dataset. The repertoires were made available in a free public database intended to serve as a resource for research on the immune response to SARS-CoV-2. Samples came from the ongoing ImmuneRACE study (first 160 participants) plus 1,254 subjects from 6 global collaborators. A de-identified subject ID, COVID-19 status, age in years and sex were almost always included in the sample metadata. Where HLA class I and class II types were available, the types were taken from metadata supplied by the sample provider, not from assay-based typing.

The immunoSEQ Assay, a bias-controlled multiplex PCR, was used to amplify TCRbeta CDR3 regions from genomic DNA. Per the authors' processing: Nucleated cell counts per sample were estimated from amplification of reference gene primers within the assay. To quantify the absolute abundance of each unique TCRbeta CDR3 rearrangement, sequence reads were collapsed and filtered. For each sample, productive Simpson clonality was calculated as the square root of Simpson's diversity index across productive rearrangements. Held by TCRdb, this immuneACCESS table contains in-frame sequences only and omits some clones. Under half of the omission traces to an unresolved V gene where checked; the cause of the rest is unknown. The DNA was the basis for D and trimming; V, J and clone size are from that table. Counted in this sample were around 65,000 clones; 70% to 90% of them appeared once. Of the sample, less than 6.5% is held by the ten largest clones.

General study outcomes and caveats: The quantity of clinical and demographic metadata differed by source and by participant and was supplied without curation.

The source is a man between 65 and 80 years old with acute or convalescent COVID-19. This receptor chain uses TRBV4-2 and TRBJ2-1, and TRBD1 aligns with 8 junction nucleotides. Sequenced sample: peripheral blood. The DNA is TGTGCCAGCAGCCCGGACAGGGATGAGCAGTTCTTC. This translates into CASSPDRDEQFF.